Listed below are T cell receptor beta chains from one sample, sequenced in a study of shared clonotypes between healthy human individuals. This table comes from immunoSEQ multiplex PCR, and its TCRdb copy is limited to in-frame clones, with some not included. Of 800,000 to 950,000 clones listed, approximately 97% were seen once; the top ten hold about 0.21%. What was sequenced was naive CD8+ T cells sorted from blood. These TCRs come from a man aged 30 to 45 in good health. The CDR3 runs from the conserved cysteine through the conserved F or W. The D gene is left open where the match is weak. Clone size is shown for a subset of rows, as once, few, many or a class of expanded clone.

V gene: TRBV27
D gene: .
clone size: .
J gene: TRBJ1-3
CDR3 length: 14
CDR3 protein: CASSSRDSGNTIYF
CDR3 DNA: TGTGCCAGCAGTTCCCGGGACTCTGGAAACACCATATATTTT

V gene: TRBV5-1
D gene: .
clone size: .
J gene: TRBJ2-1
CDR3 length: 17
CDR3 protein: CASSLAGLASISNEQFF
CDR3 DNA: TGCGCCAGCAGCTTGGCAGGGCTAGCGAGCATTTCTAATGAGCAGTTCTTC

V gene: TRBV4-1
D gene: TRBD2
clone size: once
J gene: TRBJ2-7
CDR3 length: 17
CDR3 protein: CASSQVASGSYSYEQYF
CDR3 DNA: TGCGCCAGCAGCCAAGTGGCTAGCGGGAGTTACTCCTACGAGCAGTACTTC

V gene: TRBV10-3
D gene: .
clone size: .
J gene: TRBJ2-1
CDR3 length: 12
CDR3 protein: CATLGVGDEQFF
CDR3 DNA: TGTGCCACCCTAGGGGTTGGGGATGAGCAGTTCTTC

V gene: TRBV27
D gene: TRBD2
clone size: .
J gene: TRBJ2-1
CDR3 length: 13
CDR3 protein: CASTWWGGDEQFF
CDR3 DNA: TGTGCCAGCACCTGGTGGGGGGGAGATGAGCAGTTCTTC

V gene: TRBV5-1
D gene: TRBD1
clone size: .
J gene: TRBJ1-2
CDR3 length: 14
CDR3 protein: CASSTSGQLHGYTF
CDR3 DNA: TGCGCCAGCAGCACTTCGGGACAGTTACATGGCTACACCTTC

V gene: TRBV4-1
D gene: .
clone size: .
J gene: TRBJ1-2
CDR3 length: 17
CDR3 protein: CASSQVRDGLTNYGYTF
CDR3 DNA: TGCGCCAGCAGCCAAGTCAGGGACGGATTAACGAACTATGGCTACACCTTC

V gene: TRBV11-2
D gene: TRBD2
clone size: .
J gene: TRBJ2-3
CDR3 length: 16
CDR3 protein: CASSHGVAGSTDTQYF
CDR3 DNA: TGTGCCAGCAGCCACGGGGTAGCGGGGAGCACAGATACGCAGTATTTT

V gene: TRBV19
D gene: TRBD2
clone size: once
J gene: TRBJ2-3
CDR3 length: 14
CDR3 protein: CASSGGVKRDTQYF
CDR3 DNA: TGTGCCAGTAGTGGGGGGGTTAAGCGGGATACGCAGTATTTT

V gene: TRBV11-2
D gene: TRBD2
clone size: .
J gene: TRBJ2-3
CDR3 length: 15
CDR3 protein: CASSVGSGDTDTQYF
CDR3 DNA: TGTGCCAGCAGCGTCGGTAGCGGGGACACAGATACGCAGTATTTT

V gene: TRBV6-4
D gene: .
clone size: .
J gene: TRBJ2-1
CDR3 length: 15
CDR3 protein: CASSDEGGPYNEQFF
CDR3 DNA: TGTGCCAGCAGTGACGAGGGAGGCCCCTACAATGAGCAGTTCTTC

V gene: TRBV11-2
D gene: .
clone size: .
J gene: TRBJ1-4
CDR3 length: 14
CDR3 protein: CASSPDTANEKLFF
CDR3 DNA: TGTGCCAGCAGCCCGGACACCGCTAATGAAAAACTGTTTTTT

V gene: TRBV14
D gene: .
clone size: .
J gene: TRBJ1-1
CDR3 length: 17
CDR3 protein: CASSFRDSRGVNTEAFF
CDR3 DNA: TGTGCCAGCAGCTTCCGGGATTCAAGGGGCGTGAACACTGAAGCTTTCTTT

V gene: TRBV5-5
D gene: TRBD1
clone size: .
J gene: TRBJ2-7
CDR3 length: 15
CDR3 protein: CASSLRGQVPYEQYF
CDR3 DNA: TGTGCCAGCAGCTTGCGGGGACAGGTTCCGTACGAGCAGTACTTC

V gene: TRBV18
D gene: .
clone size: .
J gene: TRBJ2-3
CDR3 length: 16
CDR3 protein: CASSPPQNFRTDTQYF
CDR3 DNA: TGTGCCAGCTCACCACCGCAGAACTTTCGGACAGATACGCAGTATTTT

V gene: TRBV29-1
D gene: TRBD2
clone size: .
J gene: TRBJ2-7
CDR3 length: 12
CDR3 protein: CSVGTSGYEQYF
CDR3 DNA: TGCAGCGTTGGGACTAGCGGATACGAGCAGTACTTC

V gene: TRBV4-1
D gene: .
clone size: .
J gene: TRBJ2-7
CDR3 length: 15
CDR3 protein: CASSQGLAQSYEQYF
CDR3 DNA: TGCGCCAGCAGCCAAGGGCTAGCTCAGTCCTACGAGCAGTACTTC

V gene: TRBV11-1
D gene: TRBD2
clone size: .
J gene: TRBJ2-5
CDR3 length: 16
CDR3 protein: CASSGLAGGTQETQYF
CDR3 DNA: TGTGCCAGCAGCGGACTAGCGGGAGGGACTCAAGAGACCCAGTACTTC

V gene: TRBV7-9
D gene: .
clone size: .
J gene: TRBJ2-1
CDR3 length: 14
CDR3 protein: CASSSHLIFVEQFF
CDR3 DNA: TGTGCCAGCAGCTCCCACCTTATATTCGTTGAGCAGTTCTTC

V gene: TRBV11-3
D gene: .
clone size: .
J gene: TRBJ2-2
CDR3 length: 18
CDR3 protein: CASSLDGRHFANTGELFF
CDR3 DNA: TGTGCCAGCAGCTTAGATGGCAGGCATTTCGCGAACACCGGGGAGCTGTTTTTT

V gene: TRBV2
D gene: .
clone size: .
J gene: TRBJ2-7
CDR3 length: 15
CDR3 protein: CASSPAQGGFYEQYF
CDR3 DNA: TGTGCCAGCAGTCCAGCTCAGGGGGGTTTCTACGAGCAGTACTTC

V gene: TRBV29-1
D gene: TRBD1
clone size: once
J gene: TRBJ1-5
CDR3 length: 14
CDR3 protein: CLIPDRVMDQPQHF
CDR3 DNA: TGCTTAATCCCGGACAGGGTAATGGATCAGCCCCAGCATTTT

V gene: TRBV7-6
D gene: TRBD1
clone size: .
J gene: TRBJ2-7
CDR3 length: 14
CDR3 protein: CASSLDTGAYEQYF
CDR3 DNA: TGTGCCAGCAGCTTAGATACAGGGGCCTACGAGCAGTACTTC

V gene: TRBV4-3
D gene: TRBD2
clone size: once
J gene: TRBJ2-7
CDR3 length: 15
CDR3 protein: CASSQTGGPSYEQYF
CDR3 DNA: TGCGCCAGCAGCCAAACGGGAGGCCCCTCCTACGAGCAGTACTTC

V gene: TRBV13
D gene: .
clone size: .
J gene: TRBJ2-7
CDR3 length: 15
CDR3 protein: CASSLARGGFYEQYF
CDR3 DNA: TGTGCCAGCAGCTTGGCCAGGGGAGGGTTCTACGAGCAGTACTTC

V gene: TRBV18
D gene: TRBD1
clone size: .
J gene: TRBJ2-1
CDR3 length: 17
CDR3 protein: CASSPSDRAESYNEQFF
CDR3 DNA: TGTGCCAGCTCACCCTCGGACAGGGCGGAATCCTACAATGAGCAGTTCTTC

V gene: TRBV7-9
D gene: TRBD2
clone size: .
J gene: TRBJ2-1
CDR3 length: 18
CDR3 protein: CASERTSGTRVILFEQFF
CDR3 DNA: TGTGCCAGCGAAAGGACTAGCGGGACTCGAGTCATTCTCTTTGAGCAGTTCTTC

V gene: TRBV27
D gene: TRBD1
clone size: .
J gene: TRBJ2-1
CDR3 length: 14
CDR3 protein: CASSWDRVSNEQFF
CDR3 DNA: TGTGCCAGCAGTTGGGACAGGGTAAGCAATGAGCAGTTCTTC

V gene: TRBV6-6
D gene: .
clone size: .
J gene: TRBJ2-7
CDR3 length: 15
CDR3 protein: CASSSTERISAEQYF
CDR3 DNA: TGTGCCAGCAGTTCCACTGAGCGGATCAGCGCCGAGCAGTACTTC

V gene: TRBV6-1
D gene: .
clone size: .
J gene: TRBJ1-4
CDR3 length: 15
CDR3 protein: CASSDRIRVGEKLFF
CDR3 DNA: TGTGCCAGCAGTGATAGGATCAGGGTTGGTGAAAAACTGTTTTTT

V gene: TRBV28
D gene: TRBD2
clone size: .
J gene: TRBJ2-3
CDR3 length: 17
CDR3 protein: CASSFDGAGRGTDTQYF
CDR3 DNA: TGTGCCAGCAGTTTTGATGGAGCGGGAAGGGGAACAGATACGCAGTATTTT

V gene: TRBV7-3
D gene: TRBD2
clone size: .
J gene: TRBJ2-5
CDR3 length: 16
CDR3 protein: CASSSAGTSTQETQYF
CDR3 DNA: TGTGCCAGCAGCTCGGCCGGGACTAGCACTCAAGAGACCCAGTACTTC

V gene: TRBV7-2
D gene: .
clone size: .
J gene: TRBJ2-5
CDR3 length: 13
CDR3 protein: CASSPGYQETQYF
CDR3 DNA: TGTGCCAGCAGCCCAGGCTACCAAGAGACCCAGTACTTC

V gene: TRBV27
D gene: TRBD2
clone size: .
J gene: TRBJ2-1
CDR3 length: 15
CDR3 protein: CASRPGGEGLNEQFF
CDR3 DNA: TGTGCCAGCAGGCCCGGAGGGGAGGGCCTCAATGAGCAGTTCTTC

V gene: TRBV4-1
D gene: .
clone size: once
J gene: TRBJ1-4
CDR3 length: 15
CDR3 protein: CASSFRYNSNEKLFF
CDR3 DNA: TGCGCCAGCAGCTTTAGGTACAATTCGAATGAAAAACTGTTTTTT

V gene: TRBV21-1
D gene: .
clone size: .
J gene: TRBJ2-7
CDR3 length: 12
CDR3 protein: CASSNLALEQYF
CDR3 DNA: TGTGCCAGCAGCAATTTGGCCCTCGAGCAGTACTTC

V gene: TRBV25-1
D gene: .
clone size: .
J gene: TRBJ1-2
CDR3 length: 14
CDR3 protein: CASSDRTGKYGYTF
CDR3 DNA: TGTGCCAGCAGTGACCGCACAGGGAAGTATGGCTACACCTTC